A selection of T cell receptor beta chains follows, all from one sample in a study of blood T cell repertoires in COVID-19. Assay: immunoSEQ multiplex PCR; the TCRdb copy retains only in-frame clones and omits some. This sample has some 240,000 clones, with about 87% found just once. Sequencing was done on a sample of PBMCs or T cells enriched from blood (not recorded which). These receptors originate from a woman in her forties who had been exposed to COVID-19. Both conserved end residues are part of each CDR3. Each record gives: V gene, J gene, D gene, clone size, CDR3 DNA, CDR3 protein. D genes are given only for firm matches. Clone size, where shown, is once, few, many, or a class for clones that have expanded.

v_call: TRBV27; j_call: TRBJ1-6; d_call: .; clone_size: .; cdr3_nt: TGTGCCAGCGCCTTCCGGGGGTCACCCCTCCACTTT; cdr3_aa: CASAFRGSPLHF
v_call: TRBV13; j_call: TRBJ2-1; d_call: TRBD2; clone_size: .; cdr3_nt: TGTGCCAGCAGCCTAACCGGACTAGCACGCTACAATGAGCAGTTCTTC; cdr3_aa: CASSLTGLARYNEQFF
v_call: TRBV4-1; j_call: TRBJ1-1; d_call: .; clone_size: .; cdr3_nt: TGCGCCAGCAGCCAAAGGTTGGCCGGGTCGGACACTGAAGCTTTCTTT; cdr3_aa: CASSQRLAGSDTEAFF
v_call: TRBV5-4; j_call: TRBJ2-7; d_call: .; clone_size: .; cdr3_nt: TGTGCCAGCAGCTTGGCTGCCGGCGAGCAGTACTTC; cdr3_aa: CASSLAAGEQYF
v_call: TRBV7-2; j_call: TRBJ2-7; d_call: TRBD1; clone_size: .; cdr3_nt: TGTGCCAGCAGCTTTAGTGGGACAGATCCCCTGTACGAGCAGTACTTC; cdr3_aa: CASSFSGTDPLYEQYF
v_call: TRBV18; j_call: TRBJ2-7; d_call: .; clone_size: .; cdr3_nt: TGTGCCAGCTCACTGCTAGGGGGAATTAACTACGAGCAGTACTTC; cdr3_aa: CASSLLGGINYEQYF
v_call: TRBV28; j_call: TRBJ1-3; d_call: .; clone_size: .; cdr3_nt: TGTGCCAGCAGTTTCCCAGGATTGACGGGAAACACCATATATTTT; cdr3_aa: CASSFPGLTGNTIYF
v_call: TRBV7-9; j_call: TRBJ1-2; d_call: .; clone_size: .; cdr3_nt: TGTGCCAGCAGCTCGCCGGGTGGGAACTATGGCTACACCTTC; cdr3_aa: CASSSPGGNYGYTF
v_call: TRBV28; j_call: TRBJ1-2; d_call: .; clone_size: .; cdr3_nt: TGTGCCAGCAGGGGCCCGGGGGACTATGGCTACACCTTC; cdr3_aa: CASRGPGDYGYTF
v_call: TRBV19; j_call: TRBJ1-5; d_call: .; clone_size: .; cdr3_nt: TGTGCCAGTAGTACAAATAGCAATCAGCCCCAGCATTTT; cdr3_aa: CASSTNSNQPQHF
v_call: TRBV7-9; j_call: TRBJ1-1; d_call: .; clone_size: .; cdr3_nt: TGTGCCAGCAGGGACATACAGGGAGTTGAAGCTTTCTTT; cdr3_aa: CASRDIQGVEAFF
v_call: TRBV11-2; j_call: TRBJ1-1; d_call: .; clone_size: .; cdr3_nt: TGTGCCAGCAGCCCCGGACACAACGCGAACACTGAAGCTTTCTTT; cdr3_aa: CASSPGHNANTEAFF
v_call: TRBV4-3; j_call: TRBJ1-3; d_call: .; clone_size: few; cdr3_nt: TGCGCCAGCAGCCAAGAACCAGTTTCTGGAAACACCATATATTTT; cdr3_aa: CASSQEPVSGNTIYF
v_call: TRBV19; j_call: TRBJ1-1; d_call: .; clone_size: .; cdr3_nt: TGTGCCAGTAGTTCCAGCGGGTGGGCTGAAGCTTTCTTT; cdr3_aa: CASSSSGWAEAFF
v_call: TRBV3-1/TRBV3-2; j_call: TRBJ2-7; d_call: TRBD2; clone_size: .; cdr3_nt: TGTGCCAGCAGCCTGGGTGCGGGGGTCCTCTACGAGCAGTACTTC; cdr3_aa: CASSLGAGVLYEQYF
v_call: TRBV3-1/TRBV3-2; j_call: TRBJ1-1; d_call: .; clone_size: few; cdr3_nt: TGTGCCAGCGGTAGGGGGACTGAAGCTTTCTTT; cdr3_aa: CASGRGTEAFF
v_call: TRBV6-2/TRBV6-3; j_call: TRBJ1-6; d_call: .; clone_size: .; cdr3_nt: TGTGCCAGCAGTTACTCGAGGGTTTCACCCCTCCACTTT; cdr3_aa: CASSYSRVSPLHF
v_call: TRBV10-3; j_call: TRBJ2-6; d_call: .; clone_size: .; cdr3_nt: TGTGCCATCAGTGAGAACTCGAACTCTGGGGCCAACGTCCTGACTTTC; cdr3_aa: CAISENSNSGANVLTF
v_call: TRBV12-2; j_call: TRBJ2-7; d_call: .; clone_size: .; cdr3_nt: TGTGCAAGTCGCTTAATCCCTCGAGGGCACTACGAGCAGTACTTC; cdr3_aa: CASRLIPRGHYEQYF
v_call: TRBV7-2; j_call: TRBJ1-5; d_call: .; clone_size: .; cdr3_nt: TGTGCCAGCAGCCCCGGGATGAATCAGCCCCAGCATTTT; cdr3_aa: CASSPGMNQPQHF
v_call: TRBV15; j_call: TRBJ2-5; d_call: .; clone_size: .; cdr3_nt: TGTGCCACCAGCAGGATTCACTCGGAGGGAGTGAAGACCCAGTACTTC; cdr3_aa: CATSRIHSEGVKTQYF
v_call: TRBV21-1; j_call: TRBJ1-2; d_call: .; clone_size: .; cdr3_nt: TGTGCCAGCAGCAACCGGGACAGCTCTAACTATGGCTACACCTTC; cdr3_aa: CASSNRDSSNYGYTF
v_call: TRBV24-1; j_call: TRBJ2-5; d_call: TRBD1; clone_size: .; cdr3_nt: TGTGCCACCAGTGATTTTCGGACAGGGGGCGCAGAGACCCAGTACTTC; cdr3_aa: CATSDFRTGGAETQYF
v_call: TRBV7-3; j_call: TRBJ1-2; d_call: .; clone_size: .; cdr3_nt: TGTGCCAGCAGCATCTATTCACCTAACTATGGCTACACCTTC; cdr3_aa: CASSIYSPNYGYTF